Shown below are 10 T cell receptor beta chains from a single sample sequenced in a study of blood T cells in healthy people across ages. A second PCR, run for about 6 to 11 cycles, used a sample-barcoded 5' primer plus a J-beta primer mix. TCRdb reprocessed the 5' RACE reads with MiXCR, giving one entry per CDR3 protein. The data show approximately 800,000 distinct CDR3 sequences, with 25% to 30% seen just once and 3% held by the top ten. Another study also made use of these data, one on T cells of mothers and their children.

Sample: blood. The receptors come from a boy aged 10-17 years in good health.

The sample holds many counts of this clonotype. V and J are TRBV29-1 and TRBJ2-7, with D possibly matching TRBD1 (6 bases). The V and J ends lost 7 bases and 3 bases respectively, with 10 bases between them. The length of the CDR3 is 11 residues. Germline V CDR1 and CDR2: SQVTM, ANQGSEA. CDR3 nucleotides: TGCAGCGCCGGACAGAACTACGAGCAGTACTTC. Its translation is CSAGQNYEQYF.

Only a few counts were recorded for this clonotype. The chain carries TRBV9 and TRBJ2-7; TRBD2 agrees at 12 bases. This CDR3 has 18 residues. Trimming removed 0 bases from V and 2 bases from J; junction bases left unmatched: 9. Germline CDR1 reads SGDLS; CDR2 reads YYNGEE. The CDR3 DNA is TGTGCCAGCAGCGTAGAGGGGTCCTGGACTAGCGGGACCTACGAGCAGTACTTC. Translation gives CASSVEGSWTSGTYEQYF.

In this sample, this clonotype turned up a few times. This sequence joins TRBV3-1 and TRBJ1-2; the D gene is possibly TRBD1 (5 bases). The CDR3 extends over 12 amino acids. Per the germline V gene, CDR1 is LGHDT and CDR2 is YNNKEL (reference sequence). V lost 3 bases and J 12 bases, leaving 14 bases between the germline ends. The CDR3 sequence: CASSHPRGVHTF. The CDR3 DNA follows: TGTGCCAGCAGCCACCCACGAGGGGTACACACCTTC. Full variable domain (remainder filled in from reference TRBV3-1 and TRBJ1-2): DTAVSQTPKYLVTQMGNDKSIKCEQNLGHDTMYWYKQDSKKFLKIMFSYNNKELIINETVPNRFSPKSPDKAHLNLHINSLELGDSAVYFCASSHPRGVHTFGSGTRLTVV.

This clonotype came up a few times. The chain's CDR3 is CASWGFSYEQYF. The DNA of the CDR3 is TGTGCCAGCTGGGGCTTTTCCTACGAGCAGTACTTC. The rearrangement links TRBV2 to TRBJ2-7; perhaps TRBD1 as D (5 bases). V was clipped by 8 bases and J by 1 base, with 9 bases between them. The V gene's germline CDR1 is SNHLY and CDR2 FYNNEI. The CDR3 consists of 12 residues.

V usage is TRBV3-1 and J usage is TRBJ2-5, with D unclear. Gene TRBJ2-1 matches the end of the DNA better, so the J call may be wrong. Germline V gene lookup returns CDR1 LGHDT and CDR2 YNNKEL (reference sequence). The CDR3 sequence is 14 residues long. In DNA, the CDR3 is TGTGCCAGCAGCCAAGTCCTCCGCGGACCGAGACAGTTCTTC. It specifies CASSQVLRGPRQFF.

This clonotype was counted a few times. J is TRBJ2-7 and V is TRBV7-9, with unresolved D. The J call may be in error: the DNA end matches TRBJ2-5 better. Germline CDR1 SEHNR, CDR2 FQNEAQ (reference sequence). CDR3 length: 15 amino acids. DNA of the CDR3: TGTGCCAGCAGCCCCCGACGTAGTCTCCAAGAGACCCAGTACTTC. Encoded protein: CASSPRRSLQETQYF.

This clonotype was counted only a few times. The chain joins TRBV12-3 or TRBV12-4 to TRBJ2-2; D gene unclear. The CDR3 extends over 12 amino acids. With 2 bases removed from V and 10 bases from J, the gap between germline ends came to 8 bases. The CDR3 sequence: CASSLKGSELFF. The CDR3, as DNA: TGTGCCAGCAGTTTAAAGGGATCGGAGCTGTTTTTT.

The chain has TRBV3-1 and TRBJ2-7; the match to TRBD1 covers 7 bases. J lost 4 bases, V lost 7 bases, and 7 bases had no gene match. CDR3 length equals 13 residues. Germline V gene lookup returns CDR1 LGHDT and CDR2 YNNKEL (reference sequence). The CDR3 loop reads CASTREGAYEQYF. In DNA, the CDR3 is TGTGCCAGCACCCGAGAGGGGGCATACGAGCAGTACTTC.

This clonotype was detected only a few times. J is TRBJ2-3 and V is TRBV5-1; 13 bases match TRBD2. CDR1 SGHRS and CDR2 YFSETQ come from the germline V gene. The CDR3 extends over 17 amino acids. The ends lost 4 bases at V and 3 bases at J; junction bases unmatched: 8. CDR3 nucleotide sequence: TGCGCCAGCAGCACGGGACTAGCGGGGCCCACGACAGATACGCAGTATTTT. Translated, it gives CASSTGLAGPTTDTQYF. Together with reference TRBV5-1 and TRBJ2-3, the CDR3 gives the full variable domain: KAGVTQTPRYLIKTRGQQVTLSCSPISGHRSVSWYQQTPGQGLQFLFEYFSETQRNKGNFPGRFSGRQFSNSRSEMNVSTLELGDSALYLCASSTGLAGPTTDTQYFGPGTRLTVL.

V and J are TRBV15 and TRBJ2-5; 8 bases line up with TRBD2. J gave up 2 bases and V 0 bases, and 5 bases lay outside the gene matches. The CDR3 runs to 16 residues. CDR1 and CDR2 (germline): LNHNV, YYDKDF (reference sequence). The DNA of the CDR3 is TGTGCCACCAGCAGAGATTATGGCGGGGGGCAAGAGACCCAGTACTTC. Its translation: CATSRDYGGGQETQYF. The whole variable domain, remainder taken from reference TRBV15 and TRBJ2-5, is DAMVIQNPRYQVTQFGKPVTLSCSQTLNHNVMYWYQQKSSQAPKLLFHYYDKDFNNEADTPDNFQSRRPNTSFCFLDIRSPGLGDTAMYLCATSRDYGGGQETQYFGPGTRLLVL.